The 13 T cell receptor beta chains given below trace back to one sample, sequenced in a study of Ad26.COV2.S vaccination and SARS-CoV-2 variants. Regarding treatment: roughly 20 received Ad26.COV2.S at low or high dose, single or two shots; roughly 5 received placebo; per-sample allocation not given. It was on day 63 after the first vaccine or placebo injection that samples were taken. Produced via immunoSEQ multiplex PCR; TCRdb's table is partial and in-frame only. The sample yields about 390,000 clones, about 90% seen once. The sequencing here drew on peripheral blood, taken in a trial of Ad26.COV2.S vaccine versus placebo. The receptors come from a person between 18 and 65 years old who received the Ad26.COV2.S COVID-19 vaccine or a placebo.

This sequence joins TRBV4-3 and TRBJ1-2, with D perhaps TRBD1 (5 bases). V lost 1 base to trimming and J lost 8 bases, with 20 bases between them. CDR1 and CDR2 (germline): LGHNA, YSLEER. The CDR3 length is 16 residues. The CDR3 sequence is CASSQGHHGRPGGYTF. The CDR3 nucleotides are TGCGCCAGCAGCCAAGGCCATCATGGGCGCCCAGGGGGCTACACCTTC.

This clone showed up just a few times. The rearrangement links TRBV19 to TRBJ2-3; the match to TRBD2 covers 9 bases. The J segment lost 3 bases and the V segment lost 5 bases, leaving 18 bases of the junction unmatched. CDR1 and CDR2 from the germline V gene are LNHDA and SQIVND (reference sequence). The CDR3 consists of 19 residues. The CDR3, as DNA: TGTGCCAGTAGTTCCCCAGGGAGGCGGGGGGGCCAATGGACAGATACGCAGTATTTT. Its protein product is CASSSPGRRGGQWTDTQYF.

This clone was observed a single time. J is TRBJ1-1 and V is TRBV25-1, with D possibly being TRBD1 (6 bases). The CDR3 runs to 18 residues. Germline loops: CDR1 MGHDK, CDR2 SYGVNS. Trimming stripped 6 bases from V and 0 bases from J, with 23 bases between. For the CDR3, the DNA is TGTGCCAGCAGCCGAGGGGGTCAGATTTTAGGGATGAACACTGAAGCTTTCTTT. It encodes CASSRGGQILGMNTEAFF.

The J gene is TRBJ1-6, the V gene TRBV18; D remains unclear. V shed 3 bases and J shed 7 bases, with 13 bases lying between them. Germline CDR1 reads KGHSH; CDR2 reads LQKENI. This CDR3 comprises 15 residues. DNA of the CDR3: TGTGCCAGCTCACCGGAGATATTGTGGAATTCACCCCTCCACTTT. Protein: CASSPEILWNSPLHF.

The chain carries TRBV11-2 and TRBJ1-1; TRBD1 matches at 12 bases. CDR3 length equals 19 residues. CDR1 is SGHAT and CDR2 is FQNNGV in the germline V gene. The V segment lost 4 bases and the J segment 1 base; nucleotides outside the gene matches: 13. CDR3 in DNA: TGTGCCAGCAGCTCCCTCGGGGGACAGGGGGCGCGGTGGAACACTGAAGCTTTCTTT. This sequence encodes CASSSLGGQGARWNTEAFF.

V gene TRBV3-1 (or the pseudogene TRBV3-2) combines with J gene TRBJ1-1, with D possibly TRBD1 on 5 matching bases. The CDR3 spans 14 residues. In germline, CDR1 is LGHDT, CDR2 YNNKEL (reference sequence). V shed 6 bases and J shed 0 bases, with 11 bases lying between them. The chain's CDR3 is CASRGTDMNTEAFF. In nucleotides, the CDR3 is TGTGCCAGCAGGGGGACCGATATGAACACTGAAGCTTTCTTT.

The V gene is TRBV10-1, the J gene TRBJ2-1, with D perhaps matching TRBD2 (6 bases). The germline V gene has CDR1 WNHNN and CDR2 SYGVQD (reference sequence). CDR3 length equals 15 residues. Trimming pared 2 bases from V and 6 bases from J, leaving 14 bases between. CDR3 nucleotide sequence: TGCGCCAGCAGTGAGGAGGGAGGAGGTAGCAATGAGCAGTTCTTC. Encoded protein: CASSEEGGGSNEQFF.

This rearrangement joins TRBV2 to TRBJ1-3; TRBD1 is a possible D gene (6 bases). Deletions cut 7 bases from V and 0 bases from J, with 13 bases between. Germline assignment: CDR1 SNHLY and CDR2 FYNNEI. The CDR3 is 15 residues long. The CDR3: CASMKGGASGNTIYF. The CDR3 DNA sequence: TGTGCCAGCATGAAGGGGGGGGCCTCTGGAAACACCATATATTTT.

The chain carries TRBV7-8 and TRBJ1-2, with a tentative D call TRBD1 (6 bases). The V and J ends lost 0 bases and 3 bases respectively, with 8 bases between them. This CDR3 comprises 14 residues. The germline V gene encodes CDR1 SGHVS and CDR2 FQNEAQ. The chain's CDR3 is CASSLARQDYGYTF. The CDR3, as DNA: TGTGCCAGCAGCTTAGCCCGACAGGACTATGGCTACACCTTC.

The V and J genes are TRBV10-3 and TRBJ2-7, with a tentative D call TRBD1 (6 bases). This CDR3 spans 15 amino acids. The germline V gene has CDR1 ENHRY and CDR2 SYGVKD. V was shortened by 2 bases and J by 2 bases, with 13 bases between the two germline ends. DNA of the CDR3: TGTGCCATCAGTGAGCCTACAACAGGGCCCTACGAGCAGTACTTC. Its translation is CAISEPTTGPYEQYF.

CDR3 residues: CASSITGGADGYTF. CDR3 DNA: TGTGCCAGCAGTATTACAGGGGGAGCGGATGGCTACACCTTC. This chain uses TRBV2 with TRBJ1-2, with 8 bases fitting TRBD1. The CDR3 extends over 14 amino acids. Looked up from germline, CDR1 is SNHLY and CDR2 is FYNNEI. V gave up 5 bases and J gave up 6 bases; unmatched junction bases: 8.

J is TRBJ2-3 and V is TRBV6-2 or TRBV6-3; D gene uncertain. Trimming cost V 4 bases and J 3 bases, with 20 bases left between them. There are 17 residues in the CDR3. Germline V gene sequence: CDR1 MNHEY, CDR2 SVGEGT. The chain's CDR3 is CASSSPFVSAPTDTQYF. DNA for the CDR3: TGTGCCAGCAGTTCCCCATTTGTATCGGCCCCAACAGATACGCAGTATTTT.

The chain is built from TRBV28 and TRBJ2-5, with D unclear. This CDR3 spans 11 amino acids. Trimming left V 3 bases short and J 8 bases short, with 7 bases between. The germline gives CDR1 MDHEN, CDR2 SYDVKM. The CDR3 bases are TGTGCCAGCAGTTTTGGCCCCACCCAGTACTTC. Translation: CASSFGPTQYF.